This T cell receptor (beta chain) was identified during a study of blood T cell repertoires in COVID-19. The germline gives CDR1 LGHDT, CDR2 YNNKEL (reference sequence). V was pared by 1 base and J by 2 bases, with 10 bases between. CDR3 size: 15 residues. During active infection, Seattle patients enrolled and were then monitored through disease. Per the study methods: The authors estimated nucleated cell counts from reference gene primer amplification. The assay was immunoSEQ multiplex PCR, and TCRdb's table has in-frame clones only and misses some. That table gives V, J and clone size, and the DNA gave D and trimming. The sample comprises about 200,000 clones, 75% to 85% of which are singletons, and roughly 5.6% rests with the top ten.

This receptor was obtained from a woman in her thirties or forties with COVID-19, enrolled during active disease. V usage is TRBV3-1 (or the pseudogene TRBV3-2) and J usage is TRBJ2-3; D may be TRBD1 (5 bases). The specimen was peripheral blood. The CDR3 loop is CASSQVGDSTDTQYF. The CDR3 coding sequence is TGTGCCAGCAGCCAAGTAGGGGATTCCACAGATACGCAGTATTTT.